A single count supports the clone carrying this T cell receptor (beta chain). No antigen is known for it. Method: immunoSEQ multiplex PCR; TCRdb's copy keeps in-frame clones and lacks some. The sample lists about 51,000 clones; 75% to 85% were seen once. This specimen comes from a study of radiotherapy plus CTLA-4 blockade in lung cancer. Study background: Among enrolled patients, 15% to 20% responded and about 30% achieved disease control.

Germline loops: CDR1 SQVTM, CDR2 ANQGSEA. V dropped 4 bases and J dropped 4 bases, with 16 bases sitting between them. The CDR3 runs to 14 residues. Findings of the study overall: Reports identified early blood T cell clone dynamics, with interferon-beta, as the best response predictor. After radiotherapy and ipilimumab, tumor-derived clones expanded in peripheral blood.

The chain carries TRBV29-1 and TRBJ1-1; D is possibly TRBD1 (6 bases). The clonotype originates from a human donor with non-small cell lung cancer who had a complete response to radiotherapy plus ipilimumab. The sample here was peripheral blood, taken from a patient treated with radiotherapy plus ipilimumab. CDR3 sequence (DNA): TGCAGCGTTGGGCTTGAGGGGGGGGGCACTGAAGCTTTCTTT. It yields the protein CSVGLEGGGTEAFF.